What follows are 12 T cell receptor beta chains derived from one specimen sequenced in a study of technical replicates of blood from a few donors. Profiling relied on immunoSEQ multiplex PCR, and the TCRdb table lists in-frame clones only, not all of them. This table has tens of thousands of clones, roughly 98% appearing once. The sample comprised T cells isolated from PBMCs. These receptors came from a human donor in good health.

The V call is TRBV14, the J call TRBJ1-1; D is unclear. V gave up 5 bases and J gave up 8 bases, with 18 bases separating them. The CDR3 has 14 amino acids. Germline values: CDR1 SGHDN, CDR2 FVKESK. The CDR3 bases are TGTGCCAGCAGCTCAATAAATACGGGTCAGGAAGCTTTCTTT. Its protein is CASSSINTGQEAFF.

The V and J genes are TRBV11-2 and TRBJ2-2; no clear D gene. V dropped 1 base and J dropped 0 bases, with 9 bases sitting between them. CDR3 length equals 16 residues. Germline V gene data show CDR1 as SGHAT and CDR2 as FQNNGV. The CDR3 protein is CASSLVADTNTGELFF. The CDR3 bases are TGTGCCAGCAGCTTAGTGGCAGATACGAACACCGGGGAGCTGTTTTTT.

The chain has TRBV6-1 and TRBJ1-1; 8 nucleotides agree with TRBD1. Looked up from germline, CDR1 is MNHNS and CDR2 is SASEGT. Losses at the gene ends were 5 bases for V and 5 bases for J; bases not matched to a gene: 10. CDR3 size: 15 residues. CDR3 protein: CASSRTQGARTEAFF. The CDR3 nucleotides read TGTGCCAGCAGTAGGACTCAGGGGGCGCGGACTGAAGCTTTCTTT.

This chain links TRBV28 with TRBJ2-5; D remains ambiguous. Germline assignment: CDR1 MDHEN and CDR2 SYDVKM. The CDR3 has 13 residues. Trimming left V 2 bases short and J 2 bases short, with 6 bases between. The CDR3, as DNA: TGTGCCAGCAGTTTAGTGACACAAGAGACCCAGTACTTC. Encoded protein: CASSLVTQETQYF.

V usage is TRBV5-8 and J usage is TRBJ2-7, with a weak D call TRBD1 (6 bases). Germline V gives CDR1 SGHTS, CDR2 YDEGEE. This CDR3 is built from 16 residues. The V end lost 4 bases, the J end lost 2 bases, and 19 bases lay between the germline ends. Written as DNA, the CDR3 is TGTGCCAGCAGCGGCGAGACAGGTCTTGGGGCCTACGAGCAGTACTTC. It codes for CASSGETGLGAYEQYF.

This rearrangement joins TRBV10-3 to TRBJ2-1; perhaps TRBD2 as D (6 bases). Germline V CDR1 and CDR2: ENHRY, SYGVKD. Trimming removed 7 bases at V and 4 bases at J, with 17 bases between. This CDR3 contains 15 residues. In nucleotides, the CDR3 is TGTGCCATCACCAGTCGGGGGACGGAGTACAATGAGCAGTTCTTC. Protein product: CAITSRGTEYNEQFF.

The rearrangement uses TRBV27 and TRBJ1-2, with TRBD1 matching over 7 bases. The length of the CDR3 is 13 residues. Germline V lookup: CDR1 MNHEY, CDR2 SMNVEV (reference sequence). The V gene end was trimmed by 6 bases and the J gene end by 5 bases; junction bases not matched to a gene: 6. The CDR3 here is CASSPDRSYGYTF. In nucleotides, the CDR3 is TGTGCCAGCAGCCCGGACAGGTCTTATGGCTACACCTTC.

This clone was seen once. This rearrangement joins TRBV9 to TRBJ2-1, with TRBD2 matching 13 bases. Trimming at V came to 2 bases and at J to 7 bases, leaving 3 bases not matched to a gene. Germline assignment: CDR1 SGDLS and CDR2 YYNGEE. CDR3 length: 15 amino acids. DNA for the CDR3: TGTGCCAGCAGCGTCGGACTAGCGGGAGAGAATGAGCAGTTCTTC. Translated: CASSVGLAGENEQFF.

V usage is TRBV6-1 and J usage is TRBJ1-5; 7 nucleotides line up with TRBD1. V was pared by 6 bases and J by 4 bases, with 9 bases of the junction left unmatched. This CDR3 region has 15 residues. Germline CDR1 and CDR2: MNHNS and SASEGT. For the CDR3, the DNA is TGTGCCAGCAGCCCCTATCAGGGGGTTAATCAGCCCCAGCATTTT. This encodes CASSPYQGVNQPQHF.

The V gene is TRBV30, the J gene TRBJ1-2, with D uncertain. V was pared by 1 base and J by 8 bases, with 17 bases between. From germline, CDR1 is GTSNPN and CDR2 SVGIG (reference sequence). The CDR3 extends over 14 amino acids. Written as DNA, the CDR3 is TGTGCCTGGAGTGGGGTCGACTTGGTCTCCGGCTACACCTTC. Its translation is CAWSGVDLVSGYTF.

The V gene is TRBV25-1, the J gene TRBJ2-2, with D possibly TRBD2 on 6 matching bases. The germline V gene encodes CDR1 MGHDK and CDR2 SYGVNS. Trimming removed 5 bases at V and 7 bases at J, with 14 bases between. CDR3 length: 14 residues. CDR3 loop: CASSYGRTGGELFF. CDR3 nucleotide sequence: TGTGCCAGCAGTTACGGGAGAACCGGCGGGGAGCTGTTTTTT.

The chain combines TRBV30 with TRBJ2-7, with D perhaps matching TRBD1 (6 bases). V was shortened by 0 bases and J by 4 bases, with 16 bases between the two germline ends. The CDR3 spans 15 residues. CDR1 is GTSNPN and CDR2 is SVGIG in the germline V gene (reference sequence). CDR3 sequence (DNA): TGTGCCTGGAGTGTAGATACGCAGGGGATATACGAGCAGTACTTC. Its translation is CAWSVDTQGIYEQYF.